These T cell receptor beta chains were read from a single sample in a study of technical replicates of blood from several donors. Method: immunoSEQ multiplex PCR; TCRdb's copy keeps in-frame clones and lacks some. The table records some 60,000 clones, about nine tenths of them present only once. The source material was PBMCs. The receptors were gathered from a human donor in good health. Some clones in this sample may be carry-over from other donors' samples. The CDR3 runs from the conserved cysteine through the conserved F or W. The order of the fields is J gene, V gene, clone size, D gene, CDR3 DNA, CDR3 protein. D genes are given only for firm matches. Clone size is shown for a subset of rows, as once, few, many or a class of expanded clone.

J: TRBJ2-1; V: TRBV30; size: -; D: TRBD1; DNA: TGTGCCTGGGACCGGGACAGGGGTTTGAATGAGCAGTTCTTC; CDR3: CAWDRDRGLNEQFF
J: TRBJ1-6; V: TRBV5-1; size: -; D: TRBD1; DNA: TGCGCCAGCAGCCCCGGGGGGACAGGGTACTCACCCCTCCACTTT; CDR3: CASSPGGTGYSPLHF
J: TRBJ2-7; V: TRBV2; size: -; D: -; DNA: TGTGCCAGCAGTGAATGGGCTGGACTATCTACTGAGCAGTACTTC; CDR3: CASSEWAGLSTEQYF
J: TRBJ1-2; V: TRBV6-6; size: once; D: -; DNA: TGTGCCAGCAGTAATAATCCGGGACATAACTATGGCTACACCTTC; CDR3: CASSNNPGHNYGYTF
J: TRBJ2-7; V: TRBV29-1; size: -; D: TRBD2; DNA: TGCAGCGCCTATCAGAGCGGGAGTGGCGAGCAGTACTTC; CDR3: CSAYQSGSGEQYF
J: TRBJ1-2; V: TRBV4-3; size: -; D: -; DNA: TGCGCCAGCAGCCGCCAAGTCGGACTGGGAAACTATGGCTACACCTTC; CDR3: CASSRQVGLGNYGYTF
J: TRBJ1-3; V: TRBV5-1; size: -; D: TRBD1; DNA: TGCGCCAGCAGCACAGGGACAGGGGCTGGAAACACCATATATTTT; CDR3: CASSTGTGAGNTIYF
J: TRBJ1-2; V: TRBV9; size: -; D: -; DNA: TGTGCCAGCAGCTCTCAACCGGACGGGAGGGATGGCTACACCTTC; CDR3: CASSSQPDGRDGYTF
J: TRBJ2-7; V: TRBV7-2; size: -; D: -; DNA: TGTGCCAGCAGCCCCGGAGGGGGCTTCTACGAGCAGTACTTC; CDR3: CASSPGGGFYEQYF
J: TRBJ2-2; V: TRBV5-4; size: once; D: -; DNA: TGTGCCAGCAGCCCCCCGCCGGGCACCGGGGAGCTGTTTTTT; CDR3: CASSPPPGTGELFF
J: TRBJ1-1; V: TRBV7-8; size: once; D: -; DNA: TGTGCCAGCAGCTTAGTCCGCCCGACAGGTTTTTACACTGAAGCTTTCTTT; CDR3: CASSLVRPTGFYTEAFF